This TCR beta chain was observed in a study of T cell changes during pregnancy in multiple sclerosis. The assay was immunoSEQ multiplex PCR, and TCRdb's table has in-frame clones only and misses some. This sample yields about 60,000 clones, of which about 90% are seen a single time; roughly 6.5% belongs to the top ten. V was cut by 2 bases and J by 3 bases, with 14 bases left in between. The CDR3 runs 15 residues. Germline V gene data show CDR1 as MNHEY and CDR2 as SVGAGI. The chain is built from TRBV6-5 and TRBJ2-7; the D gene is possibly TRBD1 (6 bases). This TCR was sampled from a female donor in good health, enrolled as a control in a pregnancy study. This sample comprised peripheral blood, obtained in the third trimester of pregnancy. CDR3 loop: CASSYTDRVRYEQYF. The DNA of the CDR3 is TGTGCCAGCAGTTACACGGACAGAGTCCGCTACGAGCAGTACTTC.